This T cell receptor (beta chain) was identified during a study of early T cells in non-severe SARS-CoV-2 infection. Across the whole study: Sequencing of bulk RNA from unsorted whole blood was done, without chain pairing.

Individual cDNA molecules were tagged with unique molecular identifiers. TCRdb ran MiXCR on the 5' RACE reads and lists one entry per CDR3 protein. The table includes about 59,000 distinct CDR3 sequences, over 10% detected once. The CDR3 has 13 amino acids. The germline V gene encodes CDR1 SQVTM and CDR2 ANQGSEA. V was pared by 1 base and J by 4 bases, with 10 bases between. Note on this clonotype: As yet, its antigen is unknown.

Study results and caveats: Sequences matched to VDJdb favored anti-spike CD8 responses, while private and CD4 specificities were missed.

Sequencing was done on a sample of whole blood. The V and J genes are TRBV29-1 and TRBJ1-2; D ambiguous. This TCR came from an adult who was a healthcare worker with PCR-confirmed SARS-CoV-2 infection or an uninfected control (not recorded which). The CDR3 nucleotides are TGCAGCGTTGAAGTACCGGGAAGCTATGGCTACACCTTC. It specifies CSVEVPGSYGYTF.